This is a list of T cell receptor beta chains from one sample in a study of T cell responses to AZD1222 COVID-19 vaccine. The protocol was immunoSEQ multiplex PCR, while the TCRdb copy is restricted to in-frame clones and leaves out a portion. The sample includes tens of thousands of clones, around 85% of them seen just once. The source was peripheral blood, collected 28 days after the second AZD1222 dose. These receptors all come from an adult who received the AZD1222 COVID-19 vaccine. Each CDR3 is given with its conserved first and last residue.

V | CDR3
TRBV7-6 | CASSLAARVVSNQPQHF
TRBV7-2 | CASSRTIYMGGTGEKLFF
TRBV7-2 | CASSLGFASGGRTDTQYF
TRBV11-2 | CASSRDSNTGELFF
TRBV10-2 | CASSGAGQGGTNEKLFF
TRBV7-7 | CASSEPLGGETQYF
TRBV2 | CASSETRLAGGGMELFF
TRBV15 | CATSREGTGNQPQHF
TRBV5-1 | CASSEPESYGYTF
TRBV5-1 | CASSLEVQETQYF
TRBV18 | CASSFTGTVSYEQYF
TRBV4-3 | CASSQEGASMNTEAFF
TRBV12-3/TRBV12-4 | CASTSSGPEQYF
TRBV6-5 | CASSYNSNQPQHF
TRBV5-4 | CASSLRGESNSPLHF
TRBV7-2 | CASSSGGSGANVLTF
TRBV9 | CASSVAGGPPGDTQYF
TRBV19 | CASSNQVSPYEQYF
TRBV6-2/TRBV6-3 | CASSSLFLELFF
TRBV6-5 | CASSYSSGYTEAFF
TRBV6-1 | CASSEISWDRGGPQPQHF
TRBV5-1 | CASSLGPESALHF
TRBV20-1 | CSGDRETEAFF
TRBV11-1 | CASSFSQGRTDTQYF
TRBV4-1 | CASSQDPPGQGAGGHSTIYF
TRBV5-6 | CASSLRGMTHETQYF
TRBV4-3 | CASSQDGRGGAGNEQYF
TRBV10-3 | CAIKGSGDQETQYF
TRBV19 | CASSMQGSYEQYF
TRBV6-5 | CASRQFSTDTQYF
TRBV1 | CTRGVAGGVAYEQYF
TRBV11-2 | CASSLAPQGLYEQYF
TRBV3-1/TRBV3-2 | CASSQGIGYGYTF
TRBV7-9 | CASSYNTGELFF
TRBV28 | CASSSPAGSEKTQYF
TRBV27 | CASSLQGLVYEQYF
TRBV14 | CASSHERGLYTDTQYF
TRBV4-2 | CASSQDRRGNSPLHF
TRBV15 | CATSQGGFRGPNYGYTF
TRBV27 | CASSPPNRIGYEQYF
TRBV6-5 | CASSWGQESPLHF
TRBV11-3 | CASNKRDTQYF
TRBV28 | CASSLSGAHSYEQYF
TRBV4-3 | CASSPQGTGNTIYF
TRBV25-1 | CASSPRGGPSYEQYF
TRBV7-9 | CASSPPSGDRGFGKLFF
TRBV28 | CASSSGGVWIPEAKNIQYF
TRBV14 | CASSPSGHLYGYTF
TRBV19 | CASRQGNRMNTEAFF
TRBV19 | CASSMDVFTSPLHF
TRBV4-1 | CASSQGRGLAGVPSTDTQYF
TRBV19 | CASRGDRGWGTNEKLFF
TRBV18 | CASSPLNSYNEQFF
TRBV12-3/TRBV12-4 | CASSPRWNGYTF
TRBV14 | CASSQGYRAGGLGNIQYF